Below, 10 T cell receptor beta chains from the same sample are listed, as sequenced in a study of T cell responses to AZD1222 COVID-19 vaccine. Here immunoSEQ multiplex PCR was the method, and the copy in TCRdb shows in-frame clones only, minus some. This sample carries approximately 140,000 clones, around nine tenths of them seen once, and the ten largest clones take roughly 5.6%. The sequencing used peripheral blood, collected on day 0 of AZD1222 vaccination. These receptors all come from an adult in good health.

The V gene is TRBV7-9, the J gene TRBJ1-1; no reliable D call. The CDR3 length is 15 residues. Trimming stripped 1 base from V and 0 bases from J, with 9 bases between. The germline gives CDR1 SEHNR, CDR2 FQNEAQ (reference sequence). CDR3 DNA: TGTGCCAGCAGCTTAGATGTGTGGGTGAACACTGAAGCTTTCTTT. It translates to CASSLDVWVNTEAFF.

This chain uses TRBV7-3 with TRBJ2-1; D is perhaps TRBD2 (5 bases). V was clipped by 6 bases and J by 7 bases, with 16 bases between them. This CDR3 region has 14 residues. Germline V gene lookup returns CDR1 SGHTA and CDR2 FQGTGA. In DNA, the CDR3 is TGTGCCAGCAGTACGACTCGAACGGGAAATGAGCAGTTCTTC. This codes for CASSTTRTGNEQFF. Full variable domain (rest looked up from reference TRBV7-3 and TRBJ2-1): GAGVSQTPSNKVTEKGKYVELRCDPISGHTALYWYRQSLGQGPEFLIYFQGTGAADDSGLPNDRFFAVRPEGSVSTLKIQRTERGDSAVYLCASSTTRTGNEQFFGPGTRLTVL.

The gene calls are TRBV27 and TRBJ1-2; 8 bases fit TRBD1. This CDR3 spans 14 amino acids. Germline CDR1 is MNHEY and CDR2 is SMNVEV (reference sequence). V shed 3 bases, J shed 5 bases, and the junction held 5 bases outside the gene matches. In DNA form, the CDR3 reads TGTGCCAGCAGTTTTTCAGGGGGCCCTTATGGCTACACCTTC. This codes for CASSFSGGPYGYTF.

This chain's CDR3 is CASSTNGGASAGELFF. The DNA of the CDR3 is TGTGCCAGCAGCACGAACGGGGGGGCCTCCGCCGGGGAGCTGTTTTTT. The chain is built from TRBV5-4 and TRBJ2-2; 8 nucleotides align to TRBD2. Germline V gene data show CDR1 as SGHNT and CDR2 as YYREEE (reference sequence). The V gene end was trimmed by 4 bases and the J gene end by 6 bases; junction bases not matched to a gene: 11. The CDR3 sequence is 16 residues long.

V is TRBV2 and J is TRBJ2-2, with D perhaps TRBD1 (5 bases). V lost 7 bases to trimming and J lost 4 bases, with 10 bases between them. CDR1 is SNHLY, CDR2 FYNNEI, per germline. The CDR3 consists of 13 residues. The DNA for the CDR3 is TGTGCCAGCAAAGGACAAATCACCGGGGAGCTGTTTTTT. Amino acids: CASKGQITGELFF.

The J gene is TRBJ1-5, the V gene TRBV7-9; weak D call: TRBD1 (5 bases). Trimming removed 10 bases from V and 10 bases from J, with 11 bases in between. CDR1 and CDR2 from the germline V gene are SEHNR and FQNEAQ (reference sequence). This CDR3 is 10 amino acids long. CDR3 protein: CATGQGPQHF. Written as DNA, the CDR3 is TGTGCCACGGGGCAGGGACCCCAGCATTTT.

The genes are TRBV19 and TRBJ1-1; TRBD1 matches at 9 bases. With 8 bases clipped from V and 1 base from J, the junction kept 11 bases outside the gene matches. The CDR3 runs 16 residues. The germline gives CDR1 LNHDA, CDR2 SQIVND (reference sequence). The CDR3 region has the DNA TGTGCCAGTTCACTTACAGGGGGCGCTGGGAACACTGAAGCTTTCTTT. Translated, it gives CASSLTGGAGNTEAFF.

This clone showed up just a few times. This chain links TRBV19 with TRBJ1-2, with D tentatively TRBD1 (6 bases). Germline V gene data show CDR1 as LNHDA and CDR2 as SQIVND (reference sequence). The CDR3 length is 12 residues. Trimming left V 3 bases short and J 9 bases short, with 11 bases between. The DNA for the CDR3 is TGTGCCAGTAGTATGAAGGGGGAGAGCTACACCTTC. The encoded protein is CASSMKGESYTF.

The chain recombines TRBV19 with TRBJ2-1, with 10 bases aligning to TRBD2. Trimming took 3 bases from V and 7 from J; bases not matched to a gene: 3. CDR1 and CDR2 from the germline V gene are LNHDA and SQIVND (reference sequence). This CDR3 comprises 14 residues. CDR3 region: CASSIWTSGNEQFF. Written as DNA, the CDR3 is TGTGCCAGTAGTATTTGGACTAGCGGTAATGAGCAGTTCTTC.

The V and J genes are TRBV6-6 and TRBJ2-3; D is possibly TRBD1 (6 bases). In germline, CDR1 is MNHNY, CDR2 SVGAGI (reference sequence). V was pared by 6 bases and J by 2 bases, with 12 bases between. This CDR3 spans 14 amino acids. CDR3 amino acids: CASSPAGATDTQYF. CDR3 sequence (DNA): TGTGCCAGCAGCCCGGCAGGGGCCACAGATACGCAGTATTTT.